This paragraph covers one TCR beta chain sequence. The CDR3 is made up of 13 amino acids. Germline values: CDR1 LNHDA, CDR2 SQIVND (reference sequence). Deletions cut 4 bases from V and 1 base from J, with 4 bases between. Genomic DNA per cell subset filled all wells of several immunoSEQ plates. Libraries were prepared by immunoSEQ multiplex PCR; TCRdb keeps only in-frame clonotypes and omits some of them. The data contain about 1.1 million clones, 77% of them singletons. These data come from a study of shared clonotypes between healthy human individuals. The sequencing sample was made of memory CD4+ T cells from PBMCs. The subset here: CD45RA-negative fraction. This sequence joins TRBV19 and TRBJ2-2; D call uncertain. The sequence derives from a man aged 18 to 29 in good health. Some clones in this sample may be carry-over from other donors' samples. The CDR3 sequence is CASSSLNTGELFF. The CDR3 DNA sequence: TGTGCCAGTAGTAGTCTGAACACCGGGGAGCTGTTTTTT.